This T cell receptor beta chain was documented in a study of T cells in Graves' hyperthyroidism and ophthalmopathy. The study's findings and limits: Using 13 V-J features, a model discriminated ophthalmopathy from stable hyperthyroidism.

What was amplified from RNA transcripts were TCR beta CDR3 regions. A set of HTBI primers served as the primers for a first-round RT-PCR of the TCR CDR3. From the multiplex PCR reads, TCRdb called clonotypes with MiXCR, one entry per CDR3 protein. The sample has under 130,000 distinct CDR3 sequences; about 45% are singletons. This CDR3 is built from 17 residues. Germline trimming cut 1 base from V and 3 bases from J; bases unmatched to any gene: 7. Germline CDR1 and CDR2: SGHRS and YFSETQ. A word on this clonotype: As yet, its antigen is unknown.

Sample: blood. The TCR comes from a middle-aged man with Graves' hyperthyroidism. The chain links TRBV5-1 to TRBJ2-2; 9 bases fit TRBD1. For the CDR3, the DNA is TGCGCCAGCAGCTTGCTCCCGGGACAGGGAGACACCGGGGAGCTGTTTTTT. Its translation is CASSLLPGQGDTGELFF.